Reported below is one T cell receptor (beta chain). What it binds is not known. This specimen comes from a study of cytomegalovirus exposure and HLA in healthy donors. About the research overall: Some 90 million unique TCRs from HLA-typed donors were held in an early data release.

The study's findings and limits: The authors assumed roughly uniform sequencing depth across donors for presence/absence analyses. Segments of the TCR beta V type were, in most cases, productive about 87% or about 30% of the time in an earlier analysis.

The CDR3 runs to 13 residues. Germline V gene sequence: CDR1 SGHDT, CDR2 YYEEEE. Trimming pared 1 base from V and 4 bases from J, leaving 8 bases between. In the PCR, 60 Vbeta and 13 Jbeta primers were used. The data were produced by immunoSEQ multiplex PCR, yet TCRdb's version contains in-frame clones alone and is incomplete. Counted here are under 200,000 clones, roughly 70% occurring once; the ten biggest clones make up 3%. When sampled, the donors appeared nominally healthy, though they likely had unrecorded immune exposures. The V gene is TRBV5-6, the J gene TRBJ1-2; D possibly corresponds to TRBD1 (6 bases). The sample taken for sequencing was PBMCs. The origin of this receptor is a woman aged 45 to 65 in good health and CMV-seropositive. For the CDR3, the DNA is TGTGCCAGCAGCTTGTCAGGGGTCTATGGCTACACCTTC. Its translation is CASSLSGVYGYTF.